The T cell receptor (beta chain) described here comes from a study of T cell responses to AZD1222 COVID-19 vaccine. The protocol was immunoSEQ multiplex PCR, while the TCRdb copy is restricted to in-frame clones and leaves out a portion. This sample has about 120,000 clones, with roughly 88% found just once. V dropped 5 bases and J dropped 2 bases, with 15 bases sitting between them. Germline V gene sequence: CDR1 SGHTA, CDR2 FQGNSA. The CDR3 is 15 amino acids. Sequences were derived from peripheral blood, sampled on day 0 of AZD1222 vaccination. The V and J genes are TRBV7-2 and TRBJ1-1, with D possibly matching TRBD1 (6 bases). The TCR was taken from an adult in good health. The CDR3 nucleotides are TGTGCCAGCAGCGCGGACAGAGCTCTTAACACTGAAGCTTTCTTT. Its protein product is CASSADRALNTEAFF.